This T cell receptor beta chain was retrieved from a study of response to subunit inactivated influenza vaccine. Study-wide points: Each seasonal influenza vaccination, the authors suggested, recruits few new T cells.

In its sample, this clonotype was seen a few times. Its specificity is not known. MiXCR was run by TCRdb on the RT-PCR reads, yielding one entry per CDR3 protein. The table records 500,000 or so distinct CDR3 sequences, approximately 15% of them present only once. Germline lookup yields CDR1 SNHLY and CDR2 FYNNEI. The CDR3 consists of 17 residues. Trimming took 4 bases from V and 7 from J; bases not matched to a gene: 10. J is TRBJ1-6 and V is TRBV2; 10 nucleotides agree with TRBD1. The material sequenced was CD4+ T cells sorted from PBMCs, taken less than 30 months after vaccination. The sequence was collected from a man between 45 and 75 years old who received an inactivated influenza vaccine. The CDR3 is CASSAGQGKAWNSPLHF. Here the CDR3 DNA reads TGTGCCAGCAGTGCGGGACAGGGGAAGGCCTGGAATTCACCCCTCCACTTT.